The rows below give T cell receptor beta chains drawn from one sample of a study of blood T cell repertoires in COVID-19. TCRdb keeps only in-frame clones here, not all; method: immunoSEQ multiplex PCR. The sample has around 68,000 clones, 82% seen once. The sample comprised peripheral blood. Receptor source: a man of 80 years or more with active COVID-19. Each CDR3 is given with its conserved first and last residue. A D gene is named only where the DNA matches it firmly.

.	TRBV29-1	TRBJ1-5	TGCAGCGTTGCTGAGAATAGCAATCAGCCCCAGCATTTT	CSVAENSNQPQHF
TRBD2	TRBV7-2	TRBJ2-7	TGTGCCAGCAGCTTAGTTTCGGGAGGGGACTACGAGCAGTACTTC	CASSLVSGGDYEQYF
TRBD1	TRBV4-2	TRBJ1-1	TGTGCCAGCAGCCAAGATCGGACAGGGGGTACTGAAGCTTTCTTT	CASSQDRTGGTEAFF
TRBD1	TRBV27	TRBJ1-2	TGTGCCAGCAGTCTTAGGACAGGGGGCGCTTTCAATGGCTACACCTTC	CASSLRTGGAFNGYTF
.	TRBV25-1	TRBJ2-1	TGTGCCAGCAGTGAATGGTTGGCCCAAAAAAATGAGCAGTTCTTC	CASSEWLAQKNEQFF
.	TRBV14	TRBJ2-3	TGTGCCAGCAGCCTTAGCGGACATGAGAAATTGGATACGCAGTATTTT	CASSLSGHEKLDTQYF
.	TRBV3-1/TRBV3-2	TRBJ1-3	TGTGCCAGCAGCCAAGGTGTCCGGGGGGGAAACACCATATATTTT	CASSQGVRGGNTIYF
.	TRBV19	TRBJ1-1	TGTGCCAGCCAACGGGGAGGCTCTGAAGCTTTCTTT	CASQRGGSEAFF
TRBD2	TRBV27	TRBJ2-2	TGTGCCAGCAGGGGAAGAAATCTAGCGGGAGTCGGCACCGGGGAGCTGTTTTTT	CASRGRNLAGVGTGELFF
.	TRBV9	TRBJ1-6	TGTGCCAGCAGCGCCGGACAGTATAATTCACCCCTCCACTTT	CASSAGQYNSPLHF